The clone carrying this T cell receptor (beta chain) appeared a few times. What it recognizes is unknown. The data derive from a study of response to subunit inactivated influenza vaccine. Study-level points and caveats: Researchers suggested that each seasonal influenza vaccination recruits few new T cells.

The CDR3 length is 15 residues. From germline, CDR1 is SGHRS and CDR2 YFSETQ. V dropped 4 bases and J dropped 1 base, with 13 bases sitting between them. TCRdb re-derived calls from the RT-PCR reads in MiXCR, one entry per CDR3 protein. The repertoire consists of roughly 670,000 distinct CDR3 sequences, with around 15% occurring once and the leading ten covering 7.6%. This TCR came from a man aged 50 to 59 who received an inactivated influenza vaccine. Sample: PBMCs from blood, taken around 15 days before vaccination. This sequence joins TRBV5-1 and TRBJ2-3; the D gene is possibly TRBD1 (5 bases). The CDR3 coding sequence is TGCGCCAGCAGCCGTACAGGAGATCGCACAGATACGCAGTATTTT. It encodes CASSRTGDRTDTQYF.